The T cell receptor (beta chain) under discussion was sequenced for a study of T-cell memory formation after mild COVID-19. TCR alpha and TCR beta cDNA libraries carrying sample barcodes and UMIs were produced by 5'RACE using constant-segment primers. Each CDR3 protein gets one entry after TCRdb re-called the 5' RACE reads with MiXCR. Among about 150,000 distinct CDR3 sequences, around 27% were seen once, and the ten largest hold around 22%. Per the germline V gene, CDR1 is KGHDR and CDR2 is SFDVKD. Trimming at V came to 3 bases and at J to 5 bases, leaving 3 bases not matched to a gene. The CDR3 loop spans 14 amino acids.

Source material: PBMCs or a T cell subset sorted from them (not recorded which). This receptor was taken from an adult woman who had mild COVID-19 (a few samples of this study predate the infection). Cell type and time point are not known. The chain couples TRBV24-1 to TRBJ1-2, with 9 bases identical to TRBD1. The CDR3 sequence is CATSDPDRGYGYTF. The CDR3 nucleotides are TGTGCCACCAGTGATCCGGACAGGGGTTATGGCTACACCTTC.